This TCR beta chain was found in a study of blood T cell repertoires in COVID-19 (TCRdb year 2020). Regarding the study in general: Samples covering the acute and convalescent phases of COVID-19 were provided by collaborators in the United States, Italy and Spain. Sample metadata almost always included a de-identified subject ID, COVID-19 status, age in years and sex. Deeply sampled blood TCRbeta repertoires from subjects exposed to, actively infected with, or recovered from COVID-19 were included in the dataset. Samples were obtained from the ongoing ImmuneRACE study (first 160 participants) and from over 1,000 subjects provided by 6 global collaborators. The repertoires were released in a freely available public database meant as a resource for research on the immune response to SARS-CoV-2. Where available, HLA class I and class II types were obtained from metadata supplied by the sample provider rather than from assay-based typing. The prospective study material was composed of cDNA or gDNA derived from T cells, B-cell-depleted T cells, or PBMCs.

Whole blood was collected in K2EDTA tubes by collaborating institutions according to the institutions' own protocols. For TCRbeta analysis, collaborator samples were shipped as frozen whole blood, as isolated PBMCs, or as DNA extracted from either sample type. The immunoSEQ Assay, a bias-controlled multiplex PCR, was used to amplify TCRbeta CDR3 regions from genomic DNA. The authors processed their data as follows. Within the assay, amplification of reference gene primers was used to estimate how many nucleated cells each sample contained. Sequence reads were collapsed and filtered to measure the absolute abundance of every unique TCRbeta CDR3 rearrangement. For each sample, productive Simpson clonality was calculated as the square root of Simpson's diversity index across productive rearrangements. The table was pulled from immuneACCESS by TCRdb, which kept in-frame rearrangements only. Such tables lose some clones; where checked, under half of the loss comes from unresolved V genes, and the rest has no known cause. Clone size and the V and J calls come from that table; the DNA yielded D and trimming. In all, the sample holds more than 95,000 clones, and about 92% of those were seen once. The ten top clones hold 17% of the sample.

Worth noting for this clone: The antigen it binds to is not known. Base-call qualities are not available, and no considerably larger clone is one nucleotide away.

The study at large found these results: How much clinical and demographic metadata was included differed by source and by participant, and the metadata was provided uncurated.

At the junction V is shortened by 2 bases and J by 7 bases, with 8 bases in between. Via the germline V gene (reference sequence), CDR1 is LGHDT and CDR2 YNNKEL. The CDR3 contains 12 residues, cysteine and phenylalanine counted. The CDR3 DNA has 36 bases and is translated from base 1. The receptor was isolated from a woman older than 75 in a cohort sampled during active COVID-19. The sample comprised peripheral blood. The V gene is TRBV3-1 (or the pseudogene TRBV3-2) and the J gene is TRBJ1-1; matching of 6 bases hints at TRBD1 as the D gene. The CDR3 in this case is CASSQSRGEAFF. The sequenced DNA is TGTGCCAGCAGCCAATCCAGGGGTGAAGCTTTCTTT.